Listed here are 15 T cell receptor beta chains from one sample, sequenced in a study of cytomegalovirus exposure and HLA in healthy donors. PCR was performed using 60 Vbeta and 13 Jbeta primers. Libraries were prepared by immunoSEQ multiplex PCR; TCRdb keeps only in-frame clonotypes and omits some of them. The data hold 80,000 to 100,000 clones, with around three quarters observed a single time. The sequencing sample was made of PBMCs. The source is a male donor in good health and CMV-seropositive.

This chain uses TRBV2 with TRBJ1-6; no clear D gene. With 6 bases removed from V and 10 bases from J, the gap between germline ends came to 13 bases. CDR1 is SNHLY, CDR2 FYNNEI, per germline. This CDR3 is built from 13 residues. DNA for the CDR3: TGTGCCAGCAGAGACGGCCCGGGATCACCCCTCCACTTT. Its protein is CASRDGPGSPLHF.

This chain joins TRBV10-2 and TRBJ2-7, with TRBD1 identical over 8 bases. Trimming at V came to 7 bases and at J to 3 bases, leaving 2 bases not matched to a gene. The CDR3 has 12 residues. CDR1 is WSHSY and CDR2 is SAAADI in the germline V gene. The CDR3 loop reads CASIGTGYEQYF. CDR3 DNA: TGCGCCAGCATTGGGACAGGCTACGAGCAGTACTTC.

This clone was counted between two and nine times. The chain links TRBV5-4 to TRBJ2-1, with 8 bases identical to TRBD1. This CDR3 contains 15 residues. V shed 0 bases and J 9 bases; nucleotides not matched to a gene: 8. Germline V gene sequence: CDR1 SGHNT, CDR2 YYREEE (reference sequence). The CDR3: CASSLVQGAGGEQFF. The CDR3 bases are TGTGCCAGCAGCTTGGTGCAGGGGGCAGGGGGTGAGCAGTTCTTC.

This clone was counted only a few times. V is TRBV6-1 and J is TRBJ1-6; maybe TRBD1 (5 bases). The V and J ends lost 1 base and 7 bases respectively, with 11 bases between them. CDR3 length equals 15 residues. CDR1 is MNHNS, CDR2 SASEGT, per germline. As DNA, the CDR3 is TGTGCCAGCAGTGAAGAAAAGGGGAAAAATTCACCCCTCCACTTT. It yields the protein CASSEEKGKNSPLHF.

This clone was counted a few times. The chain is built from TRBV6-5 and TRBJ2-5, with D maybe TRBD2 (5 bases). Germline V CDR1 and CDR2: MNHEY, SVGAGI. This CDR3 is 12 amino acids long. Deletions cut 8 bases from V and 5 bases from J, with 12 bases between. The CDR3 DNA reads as TGTGCCAGCTCGGGGTCAAGGGAGACCCAGTACTTC. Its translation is CASSGSRETQYF.

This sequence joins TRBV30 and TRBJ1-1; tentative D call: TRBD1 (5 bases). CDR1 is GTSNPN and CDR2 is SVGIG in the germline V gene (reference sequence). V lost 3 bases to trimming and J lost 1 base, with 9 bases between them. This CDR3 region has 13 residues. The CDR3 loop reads CAWRDSGNTEAFF. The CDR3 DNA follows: TGTGCCTGGAGAGACAGTGGGAACACTGAAGCTTTCTTT.

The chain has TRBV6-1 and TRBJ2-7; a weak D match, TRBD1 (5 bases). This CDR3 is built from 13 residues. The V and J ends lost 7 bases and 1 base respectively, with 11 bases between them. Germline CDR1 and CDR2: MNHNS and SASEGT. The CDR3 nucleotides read TGTGCCAGCATTCTCGACAGTTCCTACGAGCAGTACTTC. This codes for CASILDSSYEQYF.

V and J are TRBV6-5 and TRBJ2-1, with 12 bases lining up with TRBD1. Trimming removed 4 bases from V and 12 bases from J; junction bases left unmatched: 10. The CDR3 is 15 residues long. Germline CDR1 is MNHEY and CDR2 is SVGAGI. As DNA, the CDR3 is TGTGCCAGCAGTTTCCAGGGACAGGGGGCAGGCGGGCAGTTCTTC. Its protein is CASSFQGQGAGGQFF.

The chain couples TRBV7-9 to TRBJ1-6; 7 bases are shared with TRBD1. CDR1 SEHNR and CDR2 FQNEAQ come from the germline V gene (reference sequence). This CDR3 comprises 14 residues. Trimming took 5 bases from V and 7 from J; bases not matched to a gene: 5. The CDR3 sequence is CASSPGTENSPLHF. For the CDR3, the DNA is TGTGCCAGCAGCCCGGGGACAGAGAATTCACCCCTCCACTTT.

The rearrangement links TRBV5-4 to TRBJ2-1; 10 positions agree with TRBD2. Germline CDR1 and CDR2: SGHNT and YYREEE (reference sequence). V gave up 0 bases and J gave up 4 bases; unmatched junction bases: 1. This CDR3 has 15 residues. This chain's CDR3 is CASSLVAGGYNEQFF. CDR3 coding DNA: TGTGCCAGCAGCTTGGTAGCGGGGGGATACAATGAGCAGTTCTTC.

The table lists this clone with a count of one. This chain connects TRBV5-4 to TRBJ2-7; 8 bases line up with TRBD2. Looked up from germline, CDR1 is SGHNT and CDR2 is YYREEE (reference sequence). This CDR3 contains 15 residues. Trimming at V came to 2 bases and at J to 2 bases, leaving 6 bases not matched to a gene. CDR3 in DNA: TGTGCCAGCAGCTTTGCGGGGGGAAGGACCTACGAGCAGTACTTC. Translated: CASSFAGGRTYEQYF.

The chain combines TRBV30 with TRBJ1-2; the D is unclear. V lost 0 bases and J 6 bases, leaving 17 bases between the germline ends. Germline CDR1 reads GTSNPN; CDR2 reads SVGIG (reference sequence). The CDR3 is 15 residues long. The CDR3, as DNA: TGTGCCTGGAGTGTAAAGGCTACAGCCGTTGATGGCTACACCTTC. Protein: CAWSVKATAVDGYTF.

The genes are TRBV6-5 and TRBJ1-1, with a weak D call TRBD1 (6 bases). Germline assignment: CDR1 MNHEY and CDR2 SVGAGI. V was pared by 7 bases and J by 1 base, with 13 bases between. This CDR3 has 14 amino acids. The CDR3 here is CASTGGAGNTEAFF. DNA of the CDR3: TGTGCCAGCACCGGGGGGGCAGGGAACACTGAAGCTTTCTTT.

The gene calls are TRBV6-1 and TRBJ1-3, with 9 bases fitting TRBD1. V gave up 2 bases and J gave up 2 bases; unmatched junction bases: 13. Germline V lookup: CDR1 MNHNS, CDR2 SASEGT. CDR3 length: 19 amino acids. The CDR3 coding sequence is TGTGCCAGCAGTGAATGGGGGGACAGGGTAATCGTTACTGGAAACACCATATATTTT. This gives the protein CASSEWGDRVIVTGNTIYF.

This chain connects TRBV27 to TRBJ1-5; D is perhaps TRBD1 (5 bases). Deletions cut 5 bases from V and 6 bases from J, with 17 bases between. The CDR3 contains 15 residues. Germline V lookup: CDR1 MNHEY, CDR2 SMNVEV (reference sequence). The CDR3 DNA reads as TGTGCCAGCAGTCAAGCACCCGGGGGGACTCAGCCCCAGCATTTT. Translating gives CASSQAPGGTQPQHF.